This T cell receptor beta chain was retrieved from a study of cytomegalovirus exposure and HLA in healthy donors (dated by TCRdb to the late 2010s). About the full investigation: An earlier analysis of about 530 of the donors reported approximately 260 Gb of sequence data and approximately 120 million unique TCR beta sequences obtained from roughly 180 million T cells. About 320 gigabases of sequencing data and around 87 million unique TCR sequences were included in an early release covering under 650 HLA-typed donors. Class I and class II HLA loci were covered by the typing at four-digit resolution. To predict cytomegalovirus infection status, the study brought together high-throughput TCR immunosequencing, statistical association of individual TCRs with disease status, and machine learning. Donor age, sex, ethnicity and CMV serostatus were compiled alongside the repertoire data. In a later analysis, previously published TCR beta repertoires from about 640 donors were re-analyzed and high-resolution HLA genotyping was added so that TCR occurrence patterns could be studied. Along with the approximately 700-subject first cohort, a separate validation cohort of around 120 different subjects was used. Because of strong linkage in the cohort, five DR-DQ haplotypes were treated as single units for association and clustering. Among the roughly 410 genotyped donors, around 81% belonged to the genetic ancestry cluster associated with self-reported Caucasian donors. Genome-wide SNP genotypes for about 55% of the roughly 670 donors were used in a later genetic analysis, which treated that subset as a discovery cohort. In an earlier analysis of roughly 600 of the donors, high-throughput TCR beta sequencing was used to judge whether each TCR beta V gene segment behaved as functional or pseudogenic. The later analysis used no new phenotypic data to find candidate immune exposures, relying instead on TCR beta sequences and their occurrence across donors. The study used immunosequencing to profile the T cell repertoires of under 700 subjects and linked those repertoires to cytomegalovirus serostatus. All discovery cohort repertoires had been generated using a single sequencing platform. The number of donors typed differed by locus, with 629-630 for A, B, C, DRB1 and DQB1, more than 500 for DQA1, 600 to 610 for DPA1, and 450 to 480 for DPB1. The study aimed to test whether cataloging public T cell receptors could reveal signatures of past pathogen exposure. Across some 400 genotyped donors of the cohort, an average of approximately 240,000 unique TCR beta nucleotide sequences per donor were sequenced, and roughly 18% of those sequences were non-productive. Study-level results and caveats: Linkage disequilibrium might explain the correlated functional status among segregating V segments, but an unknown experimental factor could not be excluded. A later analysis reported that several top co-occurrence clusters appeared linked to parvovirus B19, influenza, CMV and Epstein-Barr virus. In a later analysis, TCR association rates were found to vary across HLA loci, with the most associated TCRs seen for DRB1 alleles and the fewest for HLA-C alleles. The presence/absence analyses assumed that sequencing depth was roughly uniform across donors, and that assumption may not be true. Some IMGT-functional V segments, including TRBV6-2 and TRBV6-3, could not be told apart with the 87-base-pair reads, so those segments were excluded. Specific HLA alleles were associated with roughly 17,000 TCR beta sequences at a false discovery rate of 0.05 in a later analysis. According to a later analysis, most CMV-associated TCR beta chains appeared to be HLA-restricted, and the HLA associations seemed to be driven largely by CMV exposure. Because HLA typing was unavailable for some donors at each locus, only the typed subset was used in association tests. In a later analysis, HLA-associated TCR beta chains were found to be more clonally expanded and to have lower generation probabilities than equally common non-associated chains. A cluster of highly shared sequence variants was judged likely to be a technical artifact of the sequencing pipeline. About 15 rarely observed V segments, including chromosome 9 orphons, were excluded from the earlier analysis of several hundred of the donors because counts were too low. While some public TCRs were present in many individuals, most TCR sequences turned up only very rarely across donors. Only TCR beta chains were sequenced in this cohort, and the absence of alpha or paired-chain data limited detectable features. Cytomegalovirus status was reported to be diagnosed by the classifier with high specificity and sensitivity in both the original and validation cohorts. A few of the identified cytomegalovirus-associated TCR beta chains were confirmed in vitro to be specific for cytomegalovirus antigens. The study listed 150 to 200 TCR beta chains as associated with cytomegalovirus. A further reported finding was that TCR beta sequences accurately predicted the HLA-A and HLA-B alleles for most subjects in the first cohort. A later genetic analysis associated a missense DCLRE1C variant with V-gene and J-gene trimming of TCR beta chains, and an independent cohort replicated the association. Compared with the roughly 720-donor mean, donors in an Asian-associated ancestry cluster had fewer N-insertions in productive TCRs, according to a later genetic analysis. In an earlier analysis of some 640 of the donors, most TCR beta V segments were observed in productive rearrangements about 87% or about 30% of the time, broadly matching IMGT annotations. For the cohort, immune exposure information was limited to CMV serostatus. It was suggested by the authors that the approach could potentially be generalized to other disease states and immunological phenotypes. Strong co-occurrence of HLA alleles, especially DR and DQ, made assigning TCR associations to individual alleles difficult.

To note about this clone: Its target antigen remains unknown. Base-call qualities are not available, and no considerably larger clone is one nucleotide away.

The library was prepared using the immunoSEQ multiplex PCR assay. A mixture of 60 forward primers for TCR Vbeta segments and 13 reverse primers for TCR Jbeta segments was used in the multiplex PCR. A multiplex PCR assay on genomic DNA amplified the CDR3 region of rearranged TCR beta genes. The amplified TCR beta libraries were sequenced on the Illumina HiSeq System as 87-base-pair reads. The original methods were these. Across the 670 or so repertoires, a later analysis counted 60 million to 90 million unique TCR beta chains, around 11 million of which were shared by at least two donors. Raw reads were error-corrected and collapsed into unique sequences by a nearest-neighbor algorithm in which closely related sequences were merged to remove PCR and sequencing errors. Alignment of CDR3 sequences to IMGT reference sequences was used to assign V, D and J gene segments. Each retained sequence needed at least a six-nucleotide match to both a V gene segment and a J gene segment. A rearrangement was called productive if the CDR3 had no stop codons and remained in frame with V and J, and every other rearrangement was called non-productive. Following IMGT convention, CDR3 was defined as the stretch from the second conserved V-encoded cysteine to the conserved J-encoded phenylalanine. The earlier analysis of roughly 590 of the donors excluded sequences that lacked an unambiguous match to a single V gene segment. In an earlier analysis of a few hundred of the donors, V segments were called functional above 56.7% productive rearrangements and were called segregating when the between-donor standard deviation exceeded 5%. To diagnose cytomegalovirus status from the catalog of TCR beta chain sequences, a statistical classification framework was built. In a later analysis, V and J genes were assigned by comparing TCR nucleotide sequences against IMGT/GENE-DB human TR gene sequences. Using the TCRdist pipeline, a later analysis assigned CDR3 sequences along with most-parsimonious VDJ recombination scenarios. In a later analysis, every TCR beta chain was defined by the combination of its CDR3 amino acid sequence and its V-gene family, and reads without a unique V-gene family were dropped. As a way to deal with suspected cross-contamination and a sequencing artifact, a later analysis dropped more than 500 nucleotide sequences that were highly shared and had low generation probability. A later analysis calculated a clonal expansion index for each public chain from normalized within-repertoire ranks of inferred template counts. Generation probabilities in a later analysis came from a VDJ recombination model fitted to out-of-frame rearrangements, and those results were checked against IGoR. Hypergeometric tests were used in a later analysis to score TCR-TCR, TCR-HLA and TCR-CMV co-occurrence, with a repertoire-size bias correction applied to the TCR pairs. A later analysis estimated false discovery rates by permuting HLA or CMV assignments 20 times. In a later analysis, co-occurring TCRs were grouped using DBSCAN, and TCRdist sequence similarity was added for clustering within HLA-allele-positive subsets. Repertoires with fewer than 30,000 or more than 120,000 public chains were left out of co-occurrence clustering, as were four to six repertoires with anomalous nucleotide sharing. TCRdb holds this immuneACCESS table with in-frame rearrangements only. Some clones are missing; in checked studies, unresolved V genes explain under half, and the rest has no known cause. The DNA was the basis for D and trimming; V, J and clone size are from that table. The sample data list around 150,000 clones, and around 85% of these were observed just once. 0.75% to 0.95% of the sample lies in the top ten.

CDR1 and CDR2, per the germline V gene, are SGDLS and YYNGEE. Ends trimmed: V by 3 bases, J by 7 bases; bases unmatched to a gene: 9. Counted from cysteine to phenylalanine, this CDR3 has 15 amino acids. The sequence is cut down to CDR3 DNA, 45 bases in frame from base 1. In total, 630 or so healthy bone marrow donors made up the cohort. At the time of sampling, every cohort member was nominally healthy, though immune exposures that went unrecorded were likely present. The donor was CMV seronegative and belonged to the group of 352 seronegative cohort members. Every donor gave a peripheral blood sample, and the peripheral blood mononuclear cells from that sample were used for TCR beta sequencing. The Qiagen DNeasy Blood Extraction Kit was used to extract genomic DNA from the blood cell samples.

The TCR comes from a woman in her 30s in good health and CMV-seronegative. This chain is built from TRBV9 and TRBJ1-2; TRBD1 aligns with 10 central bases. Specimen: PBMCs. The DNA sequence reads TGTGCCAGCAGCGCTCACCGACAGGGGGCCTTTGGCTACACCTTC. It specifies CASSAHRQGAFGYTF.